This T cell receptor (beta chain) originates from a study of OX40 agonist ivuxolimab in advanced cancers. As for the study in general: Partial responses were achieved by three patients, one with hepatocellular carcinoma and two with cutaneous melanoma.

The CDR3 totals 14 residues. The germline V gene has CDR1 KGHSH and CDR2 LQKENI. V was pared by 6 bases and J by 5 bases, with 5 bases of the junction left unmatched. Findings and limits, study-wide: Among some nonresponders, normalized T-cell clonal expansion was also low.

Assay used: immunoSEQ multiplex PCR; TCRdb lists only in-frame clones, some missing. The sample has under 80,000 clones; roughly 90% are singletons. At cycle 4 day 1, cycle 7 day 1, and baseline, blood was sampled. About this clone: Its specificity is not known. Distinct nucleotide sequences in the sample also encode this CDR3.

The receptor was isolated from an adult with an advanced solid tumor such as melanoma, head and neck, liver or kidney cancer. The material was CD4+ or CD8+ T cells sorted from blood, obtained in a trial of the OX40 agonist ivuxolimab. The chain carries TRBV18 and TRBJ2-7; 12 bases agree with TRBD2. The CDR3 protein is CASSKTSGSDEQYF. The DNA of the CDR3 is TGTGCCAGCTCGAAGACTAGCGGGAGCGACGAGCAGTACTTC.